These 9 T cell receptor beta chains share one sample of origin, sequenced in a study of cytomegalovirus exposure and HLA in healthy donors. The PCR used 60 Vbeta and 13 Jbeta primers. Measured with immunoSEQ multiplex PCR; TCRdb has only the in-frame clones, and not every one. Counted here are about 140,000 clones, roughly 73% occurring once; the ten biggest clones make up 1.5% to 2%. Sequenced input: PBMCs. The receptors originated from a female donor in good health and CMV-seronegative.

For the CDR3, the DNA is TGTGCCAGTAGTATCTGGGCAGGGGCCGATTACGAGCAGTACTTC. Its translation: CASSIWAGADYEQYF. V is TRBV19 and J is TRBJ2-7; D perhaps matches TRBD1 (6 bases). CDR3 length: 15 residues. Deletions cut 3 bases from V and 4 bases from J, with 16 bases between. Germline values: CDR1 LNHDA, CDR2 SQIVND (reference sequence).

The chain carries TRBV7-9 and TRBJ2-7; 7 bases match TRBD2. The V gene end was trimmed by 5 bases and the J gene end by 3 bases; junction bases not matched to a gene: 1. Germline-derived CDR1 and CDR2 are SEHNR and FQNEAQ (reference sequence). This CDR3 spans 12 amino acids. The CDR3 DNA is TGTGCCAGCAGCCGGGACTACTACGAGCAGTACTTC. Amino acid sequence: CASSRDYYEQYF.

The chain combines TRBV6-5 with TRBJ1-2, with D tentatively TRBD1 (5 bases). Germline values: CDR1 MNHEY, CDR2 SVGAGI. V was trimmed by 5 bases and J by 1 base, leaving 5 bases between them. The CDR3 sequence is 12 residues long. The CDR3 loop is CASSDSNYGYTF. DNA of the CDR3: TGTGCCAGCAGTGACAGTAACTATGGCTACACCTTC.

The rearrangement joins TRBV28 to TRBJ2-2, with D tentatively TRBD1 (7 bases). This CDR3 is 16 amino acids long. From germline, CDR1 is MDHEN and CDR2 SYDVKM. V gave up 6 bases and J gave up 2 bases, with 16 bases separating them. The CDR3 DNA reads as TGTGCCAGCAGGGGGGGACAGAACTCTAACACCGGGGAGCTGTTTTTT. Translating it yields CASRGGQNSNTGELFF.

With respect to this clone: The sample has other DNA sequences that encode this CDR3 too. The V and J genes are TRBV15 and TRBJ1-5; 7 nucleotides agree with TRBD1. V was clipped by 3 bases and J by 6 bases; unmatched bases: 17. The V gene's germline CDR1 is LNHNV and CDR2 YYDKDF (reference sequence). This CDR3 has 18 residues. DNA for the CDR3: TGTGCCACCAGCAGCCGCGGACAGGCCCCTTTTAGGGTTCAGCCCCAGCATTTT. This codes for CATSSRGQAPFRVQPQHF.

This clone occurred once. The rearrangement links TRBV2 to TRBJ1-2; D gene unclear. This CDR3 is 15 amino acids long. The ends were cut back, 0 bases at V and 3 bases at J, with 11 bases in the middle. Germline CDR1 is SNHLY and CDR2 is FYNNEI. The CDR3 coding sequence is TGTGCCAGCAGTGAAGCGCTCGCGGCAGACTATGGCTACACCTTC. Translation: CASSEALAADYGYTF.

The chain carries TRBV6-4 and TRBJ1-2, with 9 bases matching TRBD1. The CDR3 spans 15 residues. The germline V gene encodes CDR1 MRHNA and CDR2 SNTAGT. J gave up 12 bases and V 5 bases, and 16 bases lay outside the gene matches. The CDR3 DNA follows: TGTGCCAGCAGTCGTACAGGGGGCGCGCCTCTCCCCCACACCTTC. Residues: CASSRTGGAPLPHTF.

The rearrangement links TRBV7-9 to TRBJ2-1; 7 bases align to TRBD2. Trimming removed 5 bases from V and 0 bases from J; junction bases left unmatched: 7. The CDR3 has 16 residues. Germline CDR1 and CDR2: SEHNR and FQNEAQ (reference sequence). The CDR3 DNA sequence: TGTGCCAGCAGCCCGGGAGGACCAAGCTCCTACAATGAGCAGTTCTTC. Amino acids: CASSPGGPSSYNEQFF. Supplemented by reference TRBV7-9 and TRBJ2-1, the full variable domain reads DTGVSQNPRHKITKRGQNVTFRCDPISEHNRLYWYRQTLGQGPEFLTYFQNEAQLEKSRLLSDRFSAERPKGSFSTLEIQRTEQGDSAMYLCASSPGGPSSYNEQFFGPGTRLTVL.

The gene calls are TRBV7-9 and TRBJ1-6; D uncertain. Trimming left V 1 base short and J 4 bases short, with 5 bases between. The CDR3 runs 14 residues. CDR1 and CDR2 from the germline V gene are SEHNR and FQNEAQ (reference sequence). Here the CDR3 reads CASSLGGYNSPLHF. DNA for the CDR3: TGTGCCAGCAGCTTAGGAGGGTATAATTCACCCCTCCACTTT.